A single sample is the source of the 18 T cell receptor beta chains below, sequenced in a study of blood T cell repertoires in COVID-19. Generated by immunoSEQ multiplex PCR, the TCRdb table keeps only in-frame clones and is missing some. The sample has approximately 35,000 clones, 65% to 90% seen once; the top ten hold about 7.1%. What was sequenced was peripheral blood. The origin of the receptors is a man aged 60 to 69 with active COVID-19.

The chain has TRBV28 and TRBJ2-1; 10 nucleotides match TRBD2. The V gene end was trimmed by 6 bases and the J gene end by 4 bases; junction bases not matched to a gene: 9. Germline assignment: CDR1 MDHEN and CDR2 SYDVKM. There are 16 residues in the CDR3. CDR3 sequence reads: CASSLSLAGVYNEQFF. The CDR3 DNA is TGTGCCAGCAGCCTATCCCTAGCGGGAGTGTACAATGAGCAGTTCTTC.

V gene TRBV10-2 combines with J gene TRBJ2-7, with 7 bases matching TRBD2. The trim removed 8 bases at V and 6 bases at J, leaving 16 bases unmatched. There are 15 residues in the CDR3. In germline, CDR1 is WSHSY, CDR2 SAAADI. CDR3 amino acids: CASFPLLADGVEQYF. The CDR3 nucleotides read TGCGCCAGCTTCCCCTTGCTAGCGGACGGCGTCGAGCAGTACTTC.

The chain carries TRBV6-6 and TRBJ2-1; D is possibly TRBD1 (7 bases). The V end was cut by 8 bases, the J end by 6 bases, with 11 bases between. Germline CDR1 and CDR2: MNHNY and SVGAGI (reference sequence). CDR3 length: 12 residues. DNA for the CDR3: TGTGCCAGCCGGGGGACAGTCAATGAGCAGTTCTTC. Translation gives CASRGTVNEQFF.

The V gene is TRBV4-2, the J gene TRBJ2-1; D gene ambiguous. The CDR3 runs to 13 residues. CDR1 LGHNA and CDR2 YNFKEQ come from the germline V gene. V dropped 0 bases and J dropped 14 bases, with 14 bases sitting between them. For the CDR3, the DNA is TGTGCCAGCAGCCAAGATCGGTCGCCTAGAGAGTTCTTC. Translation gives CASSQDRSPREFF.

This chain joins TRBV6-2 or TRBV6-3 and TRBJ1-1; 9 bases are shared with TRBD1. Germline values: CDR1 MNHEY, CDR2 SVGEGT. The CDR3 runs to 19 residues. Trimming took 2 bases from V and 1 from J; bases not matched to a gene: 14. The CDR3 protein is CASSYVGQGFPRSNTEAFF. CDR3 nucleotide sequence: TGTGCCAGCAGTTACGTCGGACAGGGGTTCCCTAGATCGAACACTGAAGCTTTCTTT.

The chain carries TRBV14 and TRBJ1-4; 8 nucleotides match TRBD1. V shed 6 bases and J 8 bases; nucleotides not matched to a gene: 11. Germline V gene lookup returns CDR1 SGHDN and CDR2 FVKESK. CDR3 length equals 15 residues. CDR3 protein: CASSKNTDRGEKLFF. CDR3 coding DNA: TGTGCCAGCAGTAAAAATACCGACAGGGGCGAAAAACTGTTTTTT.

The CDR3 here is CASSWTDSKVVPLHF. CDR3 coding DNA: TGTGCCAGCAGCTGGACGGACAGTAAAGTGGTTCCCCTCCACTTT. The gene calls are TRBV7-8 and TRBJ1-6; D possibly corresponds to TRBD1 (6 bases). V was shortened by 4 bases and J by 13 bases, with 20 bases between the two germline ends. Per the germline V gene, CDR1 is SGHVS and CDR2 is FQNEAQ. This CDR3 contains 15 residues.

The chain recombines TRBV7-7 with TRBJ2-1; 11 positions match TRBD2. This CDR3 comprises 15 residues. CDR1 and CDR2 (germline): SSHAT, FNYEAQ (reference sequence). The ends lost 5 bases at V and 5 bases at J; junction bases unmatched: 5. The CDR3 is CASSGGTSGDNEQFF. The CDR3 bases are TGTGCCAGCAGCGGCGGGACTAGCGGAGACAATGAGCAGTTCTTC.

The chain couples TRBV9 to TRBJ1-2, with 10 bases identical to TRBD1. The germline V gene encodes CDR1 SGDLS and CDR2 YYNGEE. The CDR3 is 16 residues long. With V trimmed by 5 bases and J by 6 bases, 13 bases remained unmatched. The CDR3 is CASRDSRDRGLNGYTF. In DNA form, the CDR3 reads TGTGCCAGCAGAGATAGCCGGGACAGGGGCCTTAATGGCTACACCTTC.

The chain carries TRBV29-1 and TRBJ2-3; D is undetermined. Germline CDR1 is SQVTM and CDR2 is ANQGSEA. The V end was cut by 3 bases, the J end by 7 bases, with 11 bases between. The CDR3 loop spans 12 amino acids. The CDR3 sequence is CSVDSIANTQYF. DNA for the CDR3: TGCAGCGTTGACTCCATCGCGAATACGCAGTATTTT.

This chain connects TRBV11-2 to TRBJ2-1; a possible D gene is TRBD1 (5 bases). The length of the CDR3 is 14 residues. Germline V gene sequence: CDR1 SGHAT, CDR2 FQNNGV. Trimming took off 0 bases at V and 6 bases at J, with 9 bases between the two ends. The DNA for the CDR3 is TGTGCCAGCAGCTTAGATGTAGGGGTCAATGAGCAGTTCTTC. This encodes CASSLDVGVNEQFF.

This chain links TRBV12-3 or TRBV12-4 with TRBJ1-1, with 7 bases matching TRBD1. This CDR3 spans 13 amino acids. After removal of 4 bases from V and 6 bases from J, the junction contained 5 bases not matched to a gene. CDR3 loop: CASSWDSGAEAFF. The CDR3 nucleotides are TGTGCCAGCAGTTGGGACAGCGGAGCTGAAGCTTTCTTT.

The chain uses TRBV6-5 and TRBJ2-3; weak D call: TRBD1 (7 bases). The V end lost 11 bases, the J end lost 4 bases, and 16 bases lay between the germline ends. Germline V gives CDR1 MNHEY, CDR2 SVGAGI. The CDR3 covers 13 residues. The CDR3 nucleotides read TGTGCCGGCGGGACAGCAGAGCCAGATACGCAGTATTTT. This translates into CAGGTAEPDTQYF.

The chain joins TRBV6-4 to TRBJ1-5; D possibly corresponds to TRBD1 (6 bases). This CDR3 contains 15 residues. Per germline, CDR1 MRHNA and CDR2 SNTAGT. V lost 3 bases and J 6 bases, leaving 15 bases between the germline ends. The CDR3 protein is CASSELGGAGQPQHF. CDR3 sequence (DNA): TGTGCCAGCAGTGAATTAGGGGGGGCCGGTCAGCCCCAGCATTTT.

The chain carries TRBV3-1 (or the pseudogene TRBV3-2) and TRBJ2-1; 14 positions match TRBD2. V dropped 4 bases and J dropped 5; count of bases not matched to a gene: 4. Germline V gene lookup returns CDR1 LGHDT and CDR2 YNNKEL (reference sequence). The CDR3 extends over 16 amino acids. The CDR3: CASSRLAGGRNNEQFF. In DNA form, the CDR3 reads TGTGCCAGCAGCCGACTAGCGGGAGGGAGAAACAATGAGCAGTTCTTC.

V and J are TRBV5-1 and TRBJ2-1; tentative D call: TRBD1 (5 bases). Per the germline V gene, CDR1 is SGHRS and CDR2 is YFSETQ. The CDR3 is made up of 16 amino acids. The V gene lost 0 bases and the J gene lost 2 bases, with 12 bases spanning the gap. In DNA form, the CDR3 reads TGCGCCAGCAGCTTGGTATCAGACAGAACCTACAATGAGCAGTTCTTC. Translated, it gives CASSLVSDRTYNEQFF.

The gene calls are TRBV28 and TRBJ1-2, with TRBD1 as a possible D gene (6 bases). Germline CDR1 reads MDHEN; CDR2 reads SYDVKM. V lost 11 bases to trimming and J lost 0 bases, with 16 bases between them. The CDR3 extends over 14 amino acids. CDR3 sequence reads: CAAGWDIANYGYTF. CDR3 coding DNA: TGTGCCGCAGGGTGGGACATTGCTAACTATGGCTACACCTTC.

The rearrangement joins TRBV21-1 to TRBJ2-7; the table's D call TRBD2 went unverified against the DNA. TRBV21-1 is listed as a pseudogene. This CDR3 is 17 amino acids long. Here the CDR3 reads CASSKALLIFSSYEQYV. The CDR3 bases are TGTGCCAGCAGCAAAGCTCTGTTAATCTTTAGCTCCTACGAGCAGTACGTC.